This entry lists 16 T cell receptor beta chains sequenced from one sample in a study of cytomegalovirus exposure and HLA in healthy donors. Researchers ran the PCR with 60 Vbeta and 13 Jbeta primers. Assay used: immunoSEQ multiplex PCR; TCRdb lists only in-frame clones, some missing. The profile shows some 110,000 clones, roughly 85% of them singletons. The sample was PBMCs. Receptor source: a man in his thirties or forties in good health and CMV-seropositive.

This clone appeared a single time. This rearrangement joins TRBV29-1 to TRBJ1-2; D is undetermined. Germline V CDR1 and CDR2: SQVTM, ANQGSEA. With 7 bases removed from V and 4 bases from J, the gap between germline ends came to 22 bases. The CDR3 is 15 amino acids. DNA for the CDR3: TGCAGCGCCGGCCTCCTGAAGGAGGGTAGCTATGGCTACACCTTC. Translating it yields CSAGLLKEGSYGYTF.

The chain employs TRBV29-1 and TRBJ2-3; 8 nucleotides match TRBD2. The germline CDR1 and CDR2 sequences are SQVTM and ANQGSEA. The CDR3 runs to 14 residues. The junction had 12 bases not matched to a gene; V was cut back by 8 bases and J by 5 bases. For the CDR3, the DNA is TGCAGCTCCCCGGGGCTAGCGGGTCTAGATACGCAGTATTTT. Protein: CSSPGLAGLDTQYF.

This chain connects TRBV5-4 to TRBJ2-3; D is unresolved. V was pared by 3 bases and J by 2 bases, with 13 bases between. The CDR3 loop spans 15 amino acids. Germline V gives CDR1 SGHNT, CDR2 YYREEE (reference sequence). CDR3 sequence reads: CASSSRLANTDTQYF. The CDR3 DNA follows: TGTGCCAGCAGCTCCCGACTTGCCAACACAGATACGCAGTATTTT.

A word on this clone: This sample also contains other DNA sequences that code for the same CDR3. The CDR3 DNA reads TGTGCCAGTAGTATAGGAGGCAACAATGAGCAGTTCTTC. Amino acid sequence: CASSIGGNNEQFF. The V gene is TRBV19, the J gene TRBJ2-1; unclear D gene. Deletions cut 1 base from V and 5 bases from J, with 6 bases between. The germline gives CDR1 LNHDA, CDR2 SQIVND (reference sequence). The CDR3 has 13 amino acids.

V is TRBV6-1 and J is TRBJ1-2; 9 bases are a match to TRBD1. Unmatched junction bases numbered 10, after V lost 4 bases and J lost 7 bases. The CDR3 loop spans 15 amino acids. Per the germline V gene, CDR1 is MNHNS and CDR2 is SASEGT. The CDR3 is CASSVLGQGLGGYTF. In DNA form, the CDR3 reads TGTGCCAGCAGTGTCTTGGGACAGGGTTTAGGTGGCTACACCTTC.

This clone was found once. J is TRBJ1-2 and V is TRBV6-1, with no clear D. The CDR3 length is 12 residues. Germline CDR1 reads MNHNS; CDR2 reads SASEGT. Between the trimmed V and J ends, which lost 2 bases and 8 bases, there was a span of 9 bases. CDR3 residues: CASSEFEGGYTF. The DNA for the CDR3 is TGTGCCAGCAGTGAATTTGAGGGCGGCTACACCTTC.

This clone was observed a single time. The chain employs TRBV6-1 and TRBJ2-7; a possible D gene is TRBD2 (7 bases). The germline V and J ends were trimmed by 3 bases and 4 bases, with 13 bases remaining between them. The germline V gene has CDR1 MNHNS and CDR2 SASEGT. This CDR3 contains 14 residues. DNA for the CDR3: TGTGCCAGCAGTGACGGGGGGCTAGGTTACGAGCAGTACGTC. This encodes CASSDGGLGYEQYV.

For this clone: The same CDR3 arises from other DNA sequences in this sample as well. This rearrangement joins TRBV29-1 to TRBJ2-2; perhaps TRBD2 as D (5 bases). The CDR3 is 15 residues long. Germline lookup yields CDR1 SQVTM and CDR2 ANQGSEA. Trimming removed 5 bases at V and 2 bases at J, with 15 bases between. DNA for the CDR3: TGCAGCGTTTCCCGACGAGGGTCTAACACCGGGGAGCTGTTTTTT. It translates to CSVSRRGSNTGELFF.

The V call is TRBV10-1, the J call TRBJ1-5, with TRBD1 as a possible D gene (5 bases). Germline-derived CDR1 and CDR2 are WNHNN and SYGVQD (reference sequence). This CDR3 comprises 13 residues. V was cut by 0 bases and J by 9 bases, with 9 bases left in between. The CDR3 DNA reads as TGCGCCAGCAGTGAGTCCAGGGCATCGCCCCAGCATTTT. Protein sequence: CASSESRASPQHF.

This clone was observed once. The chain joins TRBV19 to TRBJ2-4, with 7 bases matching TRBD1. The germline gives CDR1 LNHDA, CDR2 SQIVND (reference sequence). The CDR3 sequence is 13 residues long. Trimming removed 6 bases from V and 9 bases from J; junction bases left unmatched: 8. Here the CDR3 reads CASSPTGAGIQYF. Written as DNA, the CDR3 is TGTGCCAGTAGCCCAACAGGGGCCGGCATTCAGTACTTC.

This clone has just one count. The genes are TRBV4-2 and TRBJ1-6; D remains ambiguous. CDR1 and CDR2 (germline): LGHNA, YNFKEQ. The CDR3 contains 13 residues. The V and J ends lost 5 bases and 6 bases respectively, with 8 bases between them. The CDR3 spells CASSETSNSPLHF. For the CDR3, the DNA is TGTGCCAGCAGCGAGACTAGTAATTCACCCCTCCACTTT.

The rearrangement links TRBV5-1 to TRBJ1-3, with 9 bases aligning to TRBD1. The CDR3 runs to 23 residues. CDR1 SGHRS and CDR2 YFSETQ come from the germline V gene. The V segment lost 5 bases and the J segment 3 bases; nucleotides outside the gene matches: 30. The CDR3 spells CASSLPTGTGRFVRQEIGNTIYF. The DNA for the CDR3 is TGCGCCAGCAGTCTTCCTACCGGGACAGGGAGGTTCGTAAGGCAGGAAATTGGAAACACCATATATTTT.

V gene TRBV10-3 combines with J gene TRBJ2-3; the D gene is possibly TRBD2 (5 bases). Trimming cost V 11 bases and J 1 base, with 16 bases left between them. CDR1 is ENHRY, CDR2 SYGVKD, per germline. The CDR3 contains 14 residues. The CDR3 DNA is TGTGCCTCCCAGTCCGGGGTGGGCACAGATACGCAGTATTTT. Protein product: CASQSGVGTDTQYF.

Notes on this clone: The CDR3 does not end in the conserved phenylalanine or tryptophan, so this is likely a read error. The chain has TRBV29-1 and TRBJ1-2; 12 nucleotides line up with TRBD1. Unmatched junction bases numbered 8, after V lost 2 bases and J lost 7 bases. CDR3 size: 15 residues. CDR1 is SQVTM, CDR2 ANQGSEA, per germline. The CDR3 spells CSVEIPGQGARGYTL. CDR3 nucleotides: TGCAGCGTTGAAATTCCGGGACAGGGGGCGCGTGGCTACACCCTC.

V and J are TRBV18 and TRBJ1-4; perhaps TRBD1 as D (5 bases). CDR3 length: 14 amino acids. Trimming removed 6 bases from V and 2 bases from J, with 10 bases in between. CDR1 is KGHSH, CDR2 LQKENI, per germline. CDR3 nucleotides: TGTGCCAGCTCGCCCAGGGTGACTAATGAAAAACTGTTTTTT. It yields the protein CASSPRVTNEKLFF. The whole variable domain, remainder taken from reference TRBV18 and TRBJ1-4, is NAGVMQNPRHLVRRRGQEARLRCSPMKGHSHVYWYRQLPEEGLKFMVYLQKENIIDESGMPKERFSAEFPKEGPSILRIQQVVRGDSAAYFCASSPRVTNEKLFFGSGTQLSVL.

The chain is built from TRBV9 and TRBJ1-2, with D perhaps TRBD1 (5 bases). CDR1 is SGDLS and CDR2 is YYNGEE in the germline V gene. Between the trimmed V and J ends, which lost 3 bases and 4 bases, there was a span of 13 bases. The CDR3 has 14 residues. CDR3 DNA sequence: TGTGCCAGCAGCGCCGATGTGGGGCGCTATGGCTACACCTTC. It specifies CASSADVGRYGYTF.